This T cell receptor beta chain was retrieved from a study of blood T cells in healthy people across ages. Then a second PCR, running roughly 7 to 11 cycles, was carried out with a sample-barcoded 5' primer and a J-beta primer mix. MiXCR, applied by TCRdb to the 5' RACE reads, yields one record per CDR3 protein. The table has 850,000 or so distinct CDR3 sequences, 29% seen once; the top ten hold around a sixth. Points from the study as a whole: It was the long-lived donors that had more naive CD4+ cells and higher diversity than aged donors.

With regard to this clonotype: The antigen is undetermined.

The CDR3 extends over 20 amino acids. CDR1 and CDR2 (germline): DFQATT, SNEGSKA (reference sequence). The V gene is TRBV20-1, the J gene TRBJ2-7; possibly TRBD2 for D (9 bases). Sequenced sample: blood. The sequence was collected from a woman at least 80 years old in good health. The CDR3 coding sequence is TGCGGCGCTAGAAACCACGGACAGGGAGGGCAGCGGGGGGCGTCCTACGAGCAGTACTTC. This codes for CGARNHGQGGQRGASYEQYF.